A selection of T cell receptor beta chains follows, all from one sample in a study of identical twins. MiXCR, run by TCRdb on the 5' RACE reads, gives a single entry per CDR3 protein. This sample has about 340,000 distinct CDR3 sequences, with approximately 13% found just once. These data were also reused for a study on yellow fever vaccine responses in identical twins.

Sequenced input: CD8+ T cells sorted from blood. The receptors originated from a woman in her late teens or twenties in good health. The CDR3 runs from the conserved cysteine through the conserved F or W. The D gene is left open where the match is weak. Not all rows give a size; the values are once, few, many and, for expanded clones, a class.

D,size,length,J,V,CDR3,DNA
TRBD2,few,20,TRBJ2-1,TRBV20-1,CSASSSEAGGIVWAPREQFF,TGCAGTGCTAGTTCTAGCGAGGCGGGAGGGATCGTTTGGGCCCCAAGGGAGCAGTTCTTC
-,many,15,TRBJ2-7,TRBV12-3/TRBV12-4,CASSPHRDGSYEQYF,TGTGCCAGCAGTCCACACCGGGACGGTTCCTACGAGCAGTACTTC
TRBD1,many,11,TRBJ1-1,TRBV11-2,CASSSDREAFF,TGTGCCAGCAGCTCGGACAGGGAAGCTTTCTTT
TRBD1,few,15,TRBJ2-2,TRBV12-3/TRBV12-4,CASRPGQGYTGELFF,TGTGCCAGCAGACCGGGACAGGGGTACACCGGGGAGCTGTTTTTT
-,few,13,TRBJ2-1,TRBV13,CASSPESYNEQFF,TGTGCCAGCAGCCCGGAGAGCTACAATGAGCAGTTCTTC
TRBD2,-,15,TRBJ2-3,TRBV2,CASSLGLASADTQYF,TGTGCCAGCAGTTTAGGACTAGCGAGCGCAGATACGCAGTATTTT
TRBD2,-,16,TRBJ2-3,TRBV9,CASSVEGGRGTDTQYF,TGTGCCAGCAGCGTAGAAGGCGGGAGAGGAACAGATACGCAGTATTTT
-,-,11,TRBJ2-3,TRBV28,CATQVGGTQYF,TGTGCCACACAGGTCGGTGGTACGCAGTATTTT
TRBD1,few,16,TRBJ2-5,TRBV5-6,CASSLEGALYQETQYF,TGTGCCAGCAGCTTGGAGGGGGCCCTGTACCAAGAGACCCAGTACTTC
TRBD1,-,15,TRBJ1-1,TRBV4-1,CASSLSDRGSTEAFF,TGCGCCAGCAGCCTTAGTGACAGGGGAAGTACTGAAGCTTTCTTT
-,many,13,TRBJ1-1,TRBV12-3/TRBV12-4,CASTTGRGTEAFF,TGTGCCAGCACCACGGGGCGAGGCACTGAAGCTTTCTTT
TRBD2,-,16,TRBJ2-1,TRBV6-5,CASSYAGTSAYNEQFF,TGTGCCAGCAGTTACGCCGGGACTAGCGCCTACAATGAGCAGTTCTTC
-,-,17,TRBJ2-5,TRBV5-6,CASKALLAGPPGETQYF,TGTGCCAGCAAAGCCCTCCTAGCCGGACCACCGGGAGAGACCCAGTACTTC
-,-,17,TRBJ2-7,TRBV6-5,CASSYARGRGSSYEQYF,TGTGCCAGCAGTTACGCCAGAGGGCGGGGTAGCTCCTACGAGCAGTACTTC
TRBD1,-,17,TRBJ2-7,TRBV7-2,CASSSTTRRTGSYEQYF,TGTGCCAGCAGCTCAACAACGCGGAGGACAGGGTCCTACGAGCAGTACTTC
-,-,12,TRBJ2-5,TRBV7-2,CASNQGWETQYF,TGTGCCAGCAACCAGGGCTGGGAGACCCAGTACTTC
-,few,15,TRBJ1-6,TRBV20-1,CSAREGIWDNSPLHF,TGCAGTGCTAGAGAGGGGATTTGGGATAATTCACCCCTCCACTTT
TRBD1,-,20,TRBJ2-3,TRBV5-1,CASSYPGGRPWGRFTDTQYF,TGCGCCAGCAGCTACCCAGGGGGCCGACCCTGGGGGAGGTTTACAGATACGCAGTATTTT
TRBD2,few,15,TRBJ2-2,TRBV6-1,CASSRLAGDTGELFF,TGTGCCAGCAGTCGCCTAGCGGGGGACACCGGGGAGCTGTTTTTT
TRBD2,-,20,TRBJ2-1,TRBV7-6,CASSLEGPEAGGYSYNEQFF,TGTGCCAGCAGCTTAGAGGGCCCTGAAGCGGGGGGCTACAGCTACAATGAGCAGTTCTTC
TRBD2,-,16,TRBJ2-2,TRBV24-1,CATSDPGLYNTGELFF,TGTGCCACCAGTGATCCGGGACTATACAACACCGGGGAGCTGTTTTTT
TRBD2,-,14,TRBJ2-1,TRBV12-3/TRBV12-4,CASSLGGPGNEQFF,TGTGCCAGCAGTTTGGGAGGGCCCGGGAATGAGCAGTTCTTC